Sequencing of this TCR beta chain was carried out in a study of OX40 agonist ivuxolimab in advanced cancers. About the research overall: Age averaged about 66 years (range roughly 20 to 90), and about 86% were male.

Data came from immunoSEQ multiplex PCR; TCRdb stores just in-frame clones and leaves some out. The sample shows over 35,000 clones, 80% to 90% of them seen only once. CDR1 and CDR2 (germline): MNHEY, SMNVEV (reference sequence). V lost 0 bases, J lost 4 bases, and 18 bases lay in between. The CDR3 extends over 17 amino acids. Sequenced material: CD4+ or CD8+ T cells sorted from blood, taken in a trial of the OX40 agonist ivuxolimab. The chain carries TRBV27 and TRBJ1-2; D gene uncertain. The receptor was isolated from an adult with an advanced solid tumor such as melanoma, head and neck, liver or kidney cancer. As DNA, the CDR3 is TGTGCCAGCAGTTTATCACTGTCGGAATTCCTCTCCTATGGCTACACCTTC. This encodes CASSLSLSEFLSYGYTF.